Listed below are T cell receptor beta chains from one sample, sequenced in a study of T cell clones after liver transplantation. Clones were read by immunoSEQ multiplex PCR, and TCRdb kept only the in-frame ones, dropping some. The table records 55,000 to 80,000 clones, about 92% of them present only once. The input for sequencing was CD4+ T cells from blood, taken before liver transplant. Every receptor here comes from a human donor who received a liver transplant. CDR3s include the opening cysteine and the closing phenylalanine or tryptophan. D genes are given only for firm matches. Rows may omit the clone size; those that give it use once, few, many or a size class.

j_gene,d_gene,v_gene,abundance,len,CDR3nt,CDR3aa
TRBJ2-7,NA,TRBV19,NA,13,TGTGCCAGTAGTATAGAGTCCTCATACGAGCAGTACTTC,CASSIESSYEQYF
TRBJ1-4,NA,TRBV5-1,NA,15,TGCGCCAGCAGCCCCAAGGGGTCAACTAATGAAAAACTGTTTTTT,CASSPKGSTNEKLFF
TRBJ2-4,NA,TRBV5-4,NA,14,TGTGCCAGCCTGATCCGAGTAGCCAAAAACATTCAGTACTTC,CASLIRVAKNIQYF
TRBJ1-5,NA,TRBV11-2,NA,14,TGTGCCAGCAGCTTAGAGGCCAGCAATCAGCCCCAGCATTTT,CASSLEASNQPQHF
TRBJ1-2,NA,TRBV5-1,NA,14,TGCGCCAGCAGCTTGGTTACTGCGTCTTCTGGCTACACCTTC,CASSLVTASSGYTF
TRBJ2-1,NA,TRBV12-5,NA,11,TGTGCTAGTGGTTTGGTCGATGAGCAGTTCTTC,CASGLVDEQFF
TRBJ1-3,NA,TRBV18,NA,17,TGTGCCAGCTCACCCCGGCCAGACTTTGAGAGTGGAAACACCATATATTTT,CASSPRPDFESGNTIYF
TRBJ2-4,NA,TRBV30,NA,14,TGTGCCTGGAACGGGGTTTTGGCCAAAAACATTCAGTACTTC,CAWNGVLAKNIQYF
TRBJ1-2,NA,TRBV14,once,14,TGTGCCAGCAGCCAAGACGCGAATGGCTATGGCTACACCTTC,CASSQDANGYGYTF
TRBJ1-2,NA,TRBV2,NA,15,TGTGCCAGCAGTGAAGGGGAGAGTGGTGGCTATGGCTACACCTTC,CASSEGESGGYGYTF
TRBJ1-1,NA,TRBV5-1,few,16,TGCGCCAGCAGCCCAACGGTCCCGAACGGCGGCACTGAAGCTTTCTTT,CASSPTVPNGGTEAFF
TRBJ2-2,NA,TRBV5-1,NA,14,TGCGCCAGCAGCTCGACAGTAATCACCGGGGAGCTGTTTTTT,CASSSTVITGELFF
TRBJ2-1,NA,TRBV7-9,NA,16,TGTGCCAGCAGCTTACGTACCGGGGGATTCATCGATGAGCAGTTCTTC,CASSLRTGGFIDEQFF
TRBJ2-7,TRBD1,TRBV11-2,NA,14,TGTGCCAGCAGCCAGGACAGGGGCTCCTACGAGCAGTACTTC,CASSQDRGSYEQYF
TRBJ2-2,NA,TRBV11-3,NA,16,TGTGCCAGCAGCTTATTTAGCCGCGCGAACACCGGGGAGCTGTTTTTT,CASSLFSRANTGELFF
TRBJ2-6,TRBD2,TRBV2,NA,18,TGTGCCATACTAGAGGGACTAGCGGGAAGCTCTGGGGCCAACGTCCTGACTTTC,CAILEGLAGSSGANVLTF
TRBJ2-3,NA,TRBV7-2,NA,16,TGTGCCAGCAGCTTGGGGATACTAGTAAGCACAGATACGCAGTATTTT,CASSLGILVSTDTQYF
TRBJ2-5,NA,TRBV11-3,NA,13,TGTGCCAGCACCCTTCCGGGTAAAGAGACCCAGTACTTC,CASTLPGKETQYF
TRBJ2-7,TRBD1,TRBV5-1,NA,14,TGCGCCAGCAGCTTGGGGGACAGTCCCTACGAGCAGTACTTC,CASSLGDSPYEQYF
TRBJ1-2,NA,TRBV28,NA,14,TGTGCCAGCATCCAATTGGCGGGCGGGAGGGGATACACCTTC,CASIQLAGGRGYTF
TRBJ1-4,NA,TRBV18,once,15,TGTGCCAGCTCACCCCGGGGAGCAACTAATGAAAAACTGTTTTTT,CASSPRGATNEKLFF
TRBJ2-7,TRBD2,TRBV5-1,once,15,TGCGCCAGCAGCCCTAGGACTAGCGGTTCCTACGAGCAGTACTTC,CASSPRTSGSYEQYF
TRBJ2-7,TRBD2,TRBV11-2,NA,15,TGTGCCAGCAGCCCTCCTAGCGGGAGGGCGTTCGAGCAGTACTTC,CASSPPSGRAFEQYF
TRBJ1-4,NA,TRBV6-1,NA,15,TGTGCCAGCAGTCGGACTGCTCTTGGGAATGAAAAACTGTTTTTT,CASSRTALGNEKLFF
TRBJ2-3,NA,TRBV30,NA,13,TGTGCCTGGGTCCTACCTGGGGCAGATACGCAGTATTTT,CAWVLPGADTQYF
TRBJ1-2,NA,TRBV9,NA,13,TGTGCCAGCAGCGTAGGAACAGTCGGGGGCTACACCTTC,CASSVGTVGGYTF
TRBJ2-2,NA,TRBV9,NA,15,TGTGCCAGCAGCGACTCCGGACGGCCGAGCGGGGAGCTGTTTTTT,CASSDSGRPSGELFF
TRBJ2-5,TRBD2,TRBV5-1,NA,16,TGCGCCAGCAGCTTGGGGCCAACTAGCGGCGGGGAGACCCAGTACTTC,CASSLGPTSGGETQYF
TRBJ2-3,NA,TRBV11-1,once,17,TGTGCCAGCAGCTTACTAGGGACCGCCCATCCCACAGATACGCAGTATTTT,CASSLLGTAHPTDTQYF
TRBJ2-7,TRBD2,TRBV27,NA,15,TGTGCCAGCAGTAGACTAGCGGGGTTCTCCTACGAGCAGTACTTC,CASSRLAGFSYEQYF
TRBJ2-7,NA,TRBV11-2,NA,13,TGTGCCAGCAGCTTAGATATCTCCTACGAGCAGTACTTC,CASSLDISYEQYF
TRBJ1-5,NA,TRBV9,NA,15,TGTGCCAGCAGCGTAGAAGCGACACTAAATCAGCCCCAGCATTTT,CASSVEATLNQPQHF